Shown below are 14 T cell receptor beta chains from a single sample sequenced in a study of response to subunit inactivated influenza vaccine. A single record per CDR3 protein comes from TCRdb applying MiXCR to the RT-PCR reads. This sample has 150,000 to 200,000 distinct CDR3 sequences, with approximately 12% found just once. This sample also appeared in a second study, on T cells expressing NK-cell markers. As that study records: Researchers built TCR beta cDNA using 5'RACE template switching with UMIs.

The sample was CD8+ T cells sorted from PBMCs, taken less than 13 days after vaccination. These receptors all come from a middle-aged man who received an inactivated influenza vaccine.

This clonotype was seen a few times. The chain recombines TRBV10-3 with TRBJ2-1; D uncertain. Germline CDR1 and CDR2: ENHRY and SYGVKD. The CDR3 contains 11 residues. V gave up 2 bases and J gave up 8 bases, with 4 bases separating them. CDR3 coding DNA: TGTGCCATCAGTGAGGTCTATGAGCAGTTCTTC. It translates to CAISEVYEQFF.

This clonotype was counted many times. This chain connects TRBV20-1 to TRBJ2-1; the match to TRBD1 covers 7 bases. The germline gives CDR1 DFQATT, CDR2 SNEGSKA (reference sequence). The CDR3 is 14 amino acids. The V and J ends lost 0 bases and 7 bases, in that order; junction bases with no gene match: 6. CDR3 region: CSARDLPQGNEQFF. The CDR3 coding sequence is TGCAGTGCTAGAGACCTACCACAGGGGAATGAGCAGTTCTTC.

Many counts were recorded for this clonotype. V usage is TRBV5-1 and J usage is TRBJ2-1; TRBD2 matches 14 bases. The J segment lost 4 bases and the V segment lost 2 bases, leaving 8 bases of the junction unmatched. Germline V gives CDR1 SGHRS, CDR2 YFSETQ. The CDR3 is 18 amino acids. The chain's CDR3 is CASSFLGLAGGSYNEQFF. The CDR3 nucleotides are TGCGCCAGCAGCTTCCTTGGACTAGCGGGAGGAAGTTACAATGAGCAGTTCTTC. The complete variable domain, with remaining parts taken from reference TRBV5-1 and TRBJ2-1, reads KAGVTQTPRYLIKTRGQQVTLSCSPISGHRSVSWYQQTPGQGLQFLFEYFSETQRNKGNFPGRFSGRQFSNSRSEMNVSTLELGDSALYLCASSFLGLAGGSYNEQFFGPGTRLTVL.

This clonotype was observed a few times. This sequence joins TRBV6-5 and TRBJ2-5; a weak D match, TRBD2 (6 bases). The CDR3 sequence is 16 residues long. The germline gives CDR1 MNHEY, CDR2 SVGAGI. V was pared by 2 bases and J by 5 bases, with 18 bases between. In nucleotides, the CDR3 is TGTGCCAGCAGTTACATCCTAACGGGAGCTCGGGAGACCCAGTACTTC. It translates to CASSYILTGARETQYF.

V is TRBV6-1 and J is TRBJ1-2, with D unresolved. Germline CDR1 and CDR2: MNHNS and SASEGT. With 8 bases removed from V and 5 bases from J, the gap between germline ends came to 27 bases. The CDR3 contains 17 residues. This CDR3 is CASRPREGTGPGYGYTF. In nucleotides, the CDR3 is TGTGCCAGCCGACCTCGAGAGGGTACGGGCCCCGGATATGGCTACACCTTC.

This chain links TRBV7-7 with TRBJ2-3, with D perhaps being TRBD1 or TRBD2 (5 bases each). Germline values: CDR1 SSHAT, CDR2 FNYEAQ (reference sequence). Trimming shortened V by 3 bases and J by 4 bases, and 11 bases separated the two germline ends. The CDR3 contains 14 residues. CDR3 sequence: CASSFDLGADTQYF. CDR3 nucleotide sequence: TGTGCCAGCAGCTTTGATCTGGGGGCAGATACGCAGTATTTT.

The CDR3 DNA is TGTGCCAGCACCATCGGACTAGCCGTCACCGGGGAGCTGTTTTTT. Protein: CASTIGLAVTGELFF. This rearrangement joins TRBV12-3 or TRBV12-4 to TRBJ2-2; 8 positions match TRBD2. CDR3 length: 15 residues. Trimming cost V 7 bases and J 4 bases; bases outside gene matches: 8.

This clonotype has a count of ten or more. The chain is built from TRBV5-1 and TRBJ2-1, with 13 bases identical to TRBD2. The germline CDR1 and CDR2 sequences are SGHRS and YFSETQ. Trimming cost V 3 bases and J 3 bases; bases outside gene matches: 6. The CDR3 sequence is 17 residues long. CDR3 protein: CASSWGTSGTGYNEQFF. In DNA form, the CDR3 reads TGCGCCAGCAGCTGGGGGACTAGCGGGACCGGCTACAATGAGCAGTTCTTC.

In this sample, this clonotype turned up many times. CDR3 DNA sequence: TGTGCCAGCAGTGAAGGACAGGGGGCCCCAGATACGCAGTATTTT. Amino acid sequence: CASSEGQGAPDTQYF. The genes are TRBV6-1 and TRBJ2-3; 10 nucleotides line up with TRBD1. The germline CDR1 and CDR2 sequences are MNHNS and SASEGT. V dropped 1 base and J dropped 4; count of bases not matched to a gene: 2. This CDR3 has 15 residues.

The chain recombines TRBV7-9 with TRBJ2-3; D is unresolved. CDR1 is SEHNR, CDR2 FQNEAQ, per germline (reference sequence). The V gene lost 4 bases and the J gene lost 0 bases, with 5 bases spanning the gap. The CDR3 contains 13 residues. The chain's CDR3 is CASSSGSTDTQYF. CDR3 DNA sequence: TGTGCCAGCAGCTCGGGTAGCACAGATACGCAGTATTTT.

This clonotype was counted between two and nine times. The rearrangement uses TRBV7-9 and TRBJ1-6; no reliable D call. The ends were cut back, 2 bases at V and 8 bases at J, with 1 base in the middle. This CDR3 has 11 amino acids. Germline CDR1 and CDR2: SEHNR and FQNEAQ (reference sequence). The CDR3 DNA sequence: TGTGCCAGCAGCTTACATTCACCCCTCCACTTT. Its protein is CASSLHSPLHF.

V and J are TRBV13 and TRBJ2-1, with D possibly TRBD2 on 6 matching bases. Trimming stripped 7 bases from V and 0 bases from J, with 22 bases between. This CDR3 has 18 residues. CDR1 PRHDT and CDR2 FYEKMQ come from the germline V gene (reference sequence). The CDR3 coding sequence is TGTGCCAGCATGGGGAGACTAGAGGCAGGAAGCTCCTACAATGAGCAGTTCTTC. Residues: CASMGRLEAGSSYNEQFF.

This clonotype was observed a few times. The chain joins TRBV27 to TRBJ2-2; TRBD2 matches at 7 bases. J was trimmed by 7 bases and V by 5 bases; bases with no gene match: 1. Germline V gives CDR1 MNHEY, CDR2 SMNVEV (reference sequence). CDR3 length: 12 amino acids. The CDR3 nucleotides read TGTGCCAGCAGTCCGGGGGGCGGGGAGCTGTTTTTT. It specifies CASSPGGGELFF.

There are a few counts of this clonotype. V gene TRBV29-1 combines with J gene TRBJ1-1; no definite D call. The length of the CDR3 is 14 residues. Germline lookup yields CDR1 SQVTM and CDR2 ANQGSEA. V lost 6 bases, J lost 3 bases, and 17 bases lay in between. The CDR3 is CSVYPNNWDTEAFF. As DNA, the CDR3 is TGCAGCGTGTATCCTAACAACTGGGACACTGAAGCTTTCTTT.